A single T cell receptor beta chain is shown here with its context. Its antigen is not known. Healthy bone marrow donors formed the donor group. PCR employed 60 Vbeta and 13 Jbeta primers. TCRdb's copy holds only in-frame clones and misses some; the assay was immunoSEQ multiplex PCR. The sample contains approximately 140,000 clones, around 84% of which appear only once. The source of the sample is a study of cytomegalovirus exposure and HLA in healthy donors. Study outcomes and limitations: A few chains tied to CMV proved CMV antigen-specific in vitro. Later analysis identified a missense DCLRE1C variant that was linked to TCR beta V- and J-gene trimming.

This CDR3 is 13 amino acids long. Looked up from germline, CDR1 is SNHLY and CDR2 is FYNNEI. V dropped 5 bases and J dropped 3 bases, with 8 bases sitting between them. The sequence was obtained from a man between 35 and 55 years old in good health and CMV-seropositive. Sequenced: PBMCs. This chain connects TRBV2 to TRBJ1-5; D is possibly TRBD1 (5 bases). The CDR3 sequence is CASSLGANQPQHF. CDR3 nucleotides: TGTGCCAGCAGTCTAGGGGCCAATCAGCCCCAGCATTTT.